This TCR beta chain came from a study of blood T cells in healthy people across ages (dated by TCRdb to about 2015). In terms of the full investigation: Template switching captured roughly one uniquely barcoded TCR beta cDNA molecule per two T cells in model experiments. Two additional independent replicas of 1 million unique cDNA reads from the same blood draw were analyzed for two donors (one aged 18 to 30 and one aged 80 or older). The study measured age-related changes in TCR beta repertoire diversity using deep sequencing normalized with unique cDNA molecular identifiers. The donors were divided into four age groups: young (average approximately 17 years), middle-aged (about 41), aged (roughly 60) and long-lived (about 84). Summary of the overall study and its limitations: Compared with the aged group, more naive CD4+ T cells, fewer expanded clones and increased TCR diversity were shown by the long-lived group, suggesting age selection. A strong correlation was found between observed TCR beta diversity and the percentage of naive T cells measured by flow cytometry. Total diversity estimates from one million sequenced T cells were considered lower bounds and underestimates. Because the CMV infection status of the donors was unknown, age-related changes in expanded clonotypes may potentially have been confounded. Because profiling used bulk unsorted PBMCs, naive and antigen-experienced compartments could not be compared conclusively. As age increased, observed TCR beta diversity per million T cells dropped in a roughly linear way, and a significant reduction was already evident by age around 41.

In the case of this clonotype: Its recognized antigen is unknown. Within one base of it there is no much larger clone, and no base qualities were kept.

Library construction relied on 5' RACE. The reads were generated on an Illumina HiSeq 2500. A second PCR of roughly 7 to 11 cycles was performed with a sample-barcoded 5' primer and a J-beta primer mix. Each TCR beta cDNA molecule received a unique molecular identifier from a template-switch 5' adaptor carrying 12 random nucleotides. Each sample yielded at least 3 million CDR3-containing paired-end reads. First-strand cDNA was synthesized from all RNA with the Mint cDNA synthesis kit, primed by a TRBC-specific oligonucleotide. Following uracil-DNA glycosylase treatment, a first 18-cycle PCR with universal primers M1SS and BC2_uni_R was performed on all cDNA. The original pipeline was this. For normalization, 1 million high-quality reads, each with a distinct molecular identifier, were randomly selected from each sample. Reads sharing molecular identifiers were discarded rather than binned into consensus sequences. CDR3 identification, clonotype clustering and error correction used MiTCR with a Q25 quality threshold and the strictest error-elimination algorithm. A nonparametric unseen species model with Euler transformation was used to estimate a lower bound on total TCR beta diversity. TCRdb cleaned the public reads at Q25 with fastp, built clones with MiXCR and kept in-frame beta chains. Entries that share a CDR3 protein sequence are merged under the most common genes and DNA. It is TCRdb's table, rather than the study itself, that gives the V and J calls and clone size. The sample table contains some 850,000 distinct CDR3 sequences; only one count was recorded for roughly 25% of them. The ten largest clonotypes hold roughly 3.1% of the sample.

Donors were 39 systemically healthy Caucasian individuals from Russia aged roughly 6 to 100 years. Each donor gave ten milliliters of peripheral blood, drawn into EDTA-treated Vacutainer tubes. Ficoll-Paque density-gradient centrifugation was used to isolate PBMCs, with at least 6.5 million per sample. Trizol reagent was used to extract total RNA from the PBMCs, yielding at least 5 micrograms per sample. For every donor, flow cytometry on a PBMC aliquot measured the percentage of naive CD45RAhigh/CD27high T cells. In addition, the sample was reused for a study of T cells of mothers and their children. The second study's authors report: The donors were nine systemically healthy Caucasian individuals, made up of three mothers and their six children. cDNA synthesis consumed the entire amount of extracted RNA, loaded at about 1.5 ug RNA in each 15 ul reaction. In the second PCR, sample barcodes and 2-4 random nucleotides were introduced via the M1S primer. Each mother yielded over 9 million TCR beta CDR3 reads and each child roughly 3 million reads. TCR recombination output is similarly shaped by thymic selection in related and unrelated pairs, with a minor effect exerted by inherited differences. Normalized repertoire overlap in related mother-child pairs was always slightly higher than in unrelated mother-child pairs, but the difference was never significant. No persistent microchimeric T cell clones were detected, at a sensitivity of about 100 clones per million clonotypes. The study used deep NGS to compare TCR beta repertoires of mothers and children, seeking features distinguishing related mother-child pairs from unrelated individuals. The mean age was roughly 36 +/- 4 years for the mothers and approximately 11 +/- 4 years for the children. Libraries were sequenced on Illumina HiSeq 2000 with 100+100 nt paired-end reads after adapter ligation with NEBNext reagents. To prevent cross-contamination, the mother and child libraries were prepared a month apart and were sequenced in separate runs. For each donor, between roughly 450,000 and 2,100,000 distinct TCR beta clonotypes were identified. Naive TCR beta clonotypes were estimated from low-frequency clonotypes matched to each donor's FACS-determined naive share, without sorting.

Sequencing was done on a sample of blood. The sequence derives from a boy aged 5-17 years in good health.

The CDR3 sequence is CASRFTGLAATSFTDTQYF. The DNA sequence reads TGTGCCAGCAGGTTCACTGGCCTAGCGGCCACCTCTTTTACAGATACGCAGTATTTT. This sequence uses TRBV7-9 and TRBJ2-3, with 7 bases aligning to TRBD2. CDR3 length: 19 amino acids, cysteine to phenylalanine. Kept here is only the CDR3 DNA, which spans 57 bases and is read in frame from base 1. The germline V gene (reference sequence) provides CDR1 SEHNR and CDR2 FQNEAQ. V is trimmed back by 6 bases and J by 3 bases, and the junction contains 21 bases that no gene match accounts for.